This T cell receptor (beta chain) was identified in a study of breast tumors, draining lymph nodes, adjacent tissues. Points from the study as a whole: That most tumor T cells come from lymph nodes remained unproven. Tumor TCR diversity was below lymph nodes but above nontumor tissue.

TCRdb analysed the multiplex PCR reads with MiXCR anew, one entry per CDR3 protein. The sample has around 150,000 distinct CDR3 sequences; around a third are singletons. Samples came from axillary lymph nodes draining the breast cancer. The CDR3 has 17 amino acids. Germline CDR1 reads SEHNR; CDR2 reads FQNEAQ (reference sequence). Worth noting for this clonotype: Antigen specificity is unknown. At one of its ends the junction is not consistent with the germline gene, which may arise from a read error.

The clonotype was recovered from a female donor with breast cancer. Some clones in this sample may be carry-over from other donors' samples. The V and J genes are TRBV7-9 and TRBJ2-5, with D possibly being TRBD2 (5 bases). The specimen was axillary lymph node tissue. Here the CDR3 reads CASSPLRLACPQEAQYF. In DNA form, the CDR3 reads TGTGCCAGCAGTCCCCTCAGGTTAGCGTGTCCCCAAGAGGCCCAGTACTTC.